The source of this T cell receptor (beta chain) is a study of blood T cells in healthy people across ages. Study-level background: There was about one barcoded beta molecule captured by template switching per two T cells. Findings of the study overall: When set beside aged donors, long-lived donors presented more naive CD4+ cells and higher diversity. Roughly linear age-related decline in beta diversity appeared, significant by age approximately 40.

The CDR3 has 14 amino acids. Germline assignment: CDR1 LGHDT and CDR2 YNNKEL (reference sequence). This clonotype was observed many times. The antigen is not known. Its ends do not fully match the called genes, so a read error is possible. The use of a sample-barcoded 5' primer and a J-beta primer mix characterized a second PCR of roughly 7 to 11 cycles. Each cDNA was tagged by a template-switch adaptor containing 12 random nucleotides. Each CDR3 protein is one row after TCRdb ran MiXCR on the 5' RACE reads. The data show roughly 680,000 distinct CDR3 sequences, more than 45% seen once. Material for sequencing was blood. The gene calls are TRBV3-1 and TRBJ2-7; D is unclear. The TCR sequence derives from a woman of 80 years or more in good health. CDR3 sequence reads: CASSQDMTSHEQYF. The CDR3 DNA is TGTGCCAGCAGCCAAGATATGACCTCCCACGAGCAGTACTTC.